The 14 T cell receptor beta chains below all came from one sample that was sequenced in a study of T cells after posttransplantation cyclophosphamide listed by TCRdb under 2016. Libraries came from the immunoSEQ multiplex PCR assay. TCRdb limited this immuneACCESS table to in-frame rearrangements with V and J called. A share of clones is missing; checked studies link under half to unresolved V genes, and the rest is unexplained. This sample was tabulated with 45,000 to 55,000 clones, among which there are no singletons. 2.2% of the sample belongs to the ten largest clones. Sequenced sample: PBMCs. The receptors come from a man aged 35 to 55 in good health, CMV-negative, and a related stem cell transplant donor.

This clone was counted at least ten times. V is TRBV27 and J is TRBJ1-5; D is uncertain. Germline V CDR1 and CDR2: MNHEY, SMNVEV (reference sequence). CDR3 length equals 15 residues. Trimming shortened V by 0 bases and J by 6 bases, and 12 bases separated the two germline ends. In DNA form, the CDR3 reads TGTGCCAGCAGTTTATCGAACGGGGTGGGTCAGCCCCAGCATTTT. Translating it yields CASSLSNGVGQPQHF.

This clone was seen repeatedly, ten times or more. The chain links TRBV4-1 to TRBJ2-3; unclear D gene. The CDR3 is 15 amino acids. With 1 base removed from V and 3 bases from J, the gap between germline ends came to 11 bases. Germline loops: CDR1 MGHRA, CDR2 YSYEKL. The CDR3 spells CASSQVLKQTDTQYF. For the CDR3, the DNA is TGCGCCAGCAGCCAAGTTCTTAAACAGACAGATACGCAGTATTTT.

This clone was picked up many times. The rearrangement links TRBV19 to TRBJ1-1; no definite D call. The germline V gene encodes CDR1 LNHDA and CDR2 SQIVND (reference sequence). Trimming removed 6 bases at V and 1 base at J, with 9 bases between. CDR3 size: 13 residues. The CDR3 coding sequence is TGTGCCAGTAGCATTCAGTGGAACACTGAAGCTTTCTTT. This encodes CASSIQWNTEAFF.

Many counts were recorded for this clone. The rearrangement joins TRBV28 to TRBJ1-2; no clear D. The V end lost 9 bases, the J end lost 6 bases, and 17 bases lay between the germline ends. The CDR3 is 13 amino acids. CDR1 and CDR2 from the germline V gene are MDHEN and SYDVKM. The CDR3 DNA reads as TGTGCCAGTAGGGAGGGAAGGACCGATGGCTACACCTTC. It is translated as CASREGRTDGYTF.

In this sample, this clone turned up many times. The J gene is TRBJ2-1, the V gene TRBV28; tentatively, D is TRBD1 (7 bases). Germline CDR1 is MDHEN and CDR2 is SYDVKM. The CDR3 is 14 amino acids. V lost 5 bases and J lost 4, with 12 bases in between. The CDR3 spells CASSPGGSYNEQFF. CDR3 DNA: TGTGCCAGCAGTCCAGGGGGGAGTTACAATGAGCAGTTCTTC.

The table lists this clone with many counts. V is TRBV6-6 and J is TRBJ2-3; TRBD2 might be the D (5 bases). The germline V gene has CDR1 MNHNY and CDR2 SVGAGI (reference sequence). Trimming took off 7 bases at V and 4 bases at J, with 12 bases between the two ends. This CDR3 spans 13 amino acids. CDR3 in DNA: TGTGCCAGCATCTCCGGGATTGCAGATACGCAGTATTTT. Its protein is CASISGIADTQYF.

The rearrangement links TRBV6-1 to TRBJ2-7, with D perhaps matching TRBD1 (6 bases). CDR3 length: 13 residues. V lost 8 bases and J lost 7, with 18 bases in between. CDR1 is MNHNS, CDR2 SASEGT, per germline. CDR3 loop: CASSEAGAVEQYF. As DNA, the CDR3 is TGTGCCAGCTCCGAAGCAGGGGCGGTGGAGCAGTACTTC.

The sample holds many counts of this clone. The CDR3 loop reads CATHAGAEAFF. The CDR3 DNA sequence: TGTGCCACCCACGCGGGTGCTGAAGCTTTCTTT. The chain recombines TRBV19 with TRBJ1-1; D is unclear. Looked up from germline, CDR1 is LNHDA and CDR2 is SQIVND (reference sequence). CDR3 length equals 11 residues. Trimming took 10 bases from V and 6 from J, leaving 12 bases between them.

This clone was observed many times. The chain joins TRBV2 to TRBJ2-3; D might be TRBD2 (7 bases). The CDR3 has 14 residues. Trimming left V 3 bases short and J 4 bases short, with 11 bases between. The germline gives CDR1 SNHLY, CDR2 FYNNEI. CDR3 coding DNA: TGTGCCAGCAGTGACATAGGGGGGGCAGATACGCAGTATTTT. This translates into CASSDIGGADTQYF.

The table lists this clone with many counts. This chain uses TRBV7-8 with TRBJ2-2; possible D gene TRBD1, 6 bases. The V end lost 4 bases, the J end lost 0 bases, and 12 bases lay between the germline ends. CDR1 is SGHVS and CDR2 is FQNEAQ in the germline V gene. CDR3 length: 16 amino acids. CDR3 sequence reads: CASSSSYRANTGELFF. In DNA, the CDR3 is TGTGCCAGCAGCTCGTCATACAGGGCGAACACCGGGGAGCTGTTTTTT.

This clone was observed at least ten times. This chain connects TRBV28 to TRBJ2-1; TRBD2 is a possible D gene (5 bases). Trimming took off 7 bases at V and 6 bases at J, with 16 bases between the two ends. This CDR3 region has 14 residues. Per germline, CDR1 MDHEN and CDR2 SYDVKM. DNA for the CDR3: TGTGCCAGCATATCTCCGGGGTTGATCAATGAGCAGTTCTTC. This codes for CASISPGLINEQFF.

This clone was seen at least ten times. The rearrangement links TRBV10-1 to TRBJ2-2; tentatively, D is TRBD1 (7 bases). Trimming took 10 bases from V and 3 from J, leaving 15 bases between them. The CDR3 is 14 residues long. Germline V gene data show CDR1 as WNHNN and CDR2 as SYGVQD (reference sequence). In nucleotides, the CDR3 is TGCGCCAACCCGCGGGACAGACACACCGGGGAGCTGTTTTTT. Translation gives CANPRDRHTGELFF.

This clone was recorded many times. The CDR3 here is CASSSQTGDQPQHF. CDR3 nucleotides: TGTGCCAGCAGTTCTCAGACAGGGGATCAGCCCCAGCATTTT. The V and J genes are TRBV28 and TRBJ1-5, with TRBD1 identical over 8 bases. Germline values: CDR1 MDHEN, CDR2 SYDVKM. V shed 4 bases, J shed 5 bases, and the junction held 4 bases outside the gene matches. The CDR3 sequence is 14 residues long.

This clone occurred a few times. V usage is TRBV6-5 and J usage is TRBJ2-7, with D hard to call. Germline-derived CDR1 and CDR2 are MNHEY and SVGAGI. V was cut by 5 bases and J by 2 bases, with 7 bases left in between. CDR3 size: 12 residues. The CDR3 spells CASSTPAYEQYF. CDR3 sequence (DNA): TGTGCCAGCAGTACCCCAGCCTACGAGCAGTACTTC.